The clone carrying this T cell receptor (beta chain) was counted ten times or more. Its antigen is undetermined. This record comes from a study of response to subunit inactivated influenza vaccine. Notes on the study in general: The authors proposed limited new T cell recruitment per seasonal influenza vaccination.

From germline, CDR1 is SGHAT and CDR2 FQNNGV. The V segment lost 4 bases and the J segment 4 bases; nucleotides outside the gene matches: 3. The CDR3 contains 15 residues. Using its own MiXCR run on the RT-PCR reads, TCRdb lists one record per CDR3 protein. The table lists about 700,000 distinct CDR3 sequences, about 15% of them singletons, with 11% in the top ten. Sequences were derived from PBMCs from blood, sampled less than 13 days after vaccination. V usage is TRBV11-2 and J usage is TRBJ2-5; TRBD2 agrees at 13 bases. This receptor was taken from a man aged 50-59 years who received an inactivated influenza vaccine. CDR3 region: CASSWTSGGGETQYF. The DNA for the CDR3 is TGTGCCAGCAGCTGGACTAGCGGGGGTGGAGAGACCCAGTACTTC.